This TCR beta chain appears in the sequencing data of a study of T cell repertoires in cytomegalovirus infection. For the study at large: CMV infection plus the matching HLA type was flagged by public TCR beta signatures. Whole-study results and caveats: Totalled public TCR beta family frequency picked out people who carried CMV plus the relevant HLA. The ex vivo response showed dominance by HLA-C-restricted CMV-specific TCR beta clonotypes.

The V gene end was trimmed by 4 bases and the J gene end by 3 bases; junction bases not matched to a gene: 7. The CDR3 is 17 residues long. From germline, CDR1 is SGHDT and CDR2 YYEEEE. With regard to this clonotype: Its antigen is unidentified.

Each CDR3 protein is one row after TCRdb ran MiXCR on the reads. The sample shows a few hundred thousand distinct CDR3 sequences, about a sixth of them seen only once. Material for sequencing was CD8+ T cells from PBMCs. This chain uses TRBV5-6 with TRBJ2-1, with TRBD2 identical over 13 bases. The origin of this receptor is a human donor in good health (CMV status not recorded). Some clones in this sample may be carry-over from other donors' samples. The CDR3 region is CASSQGLAGPDYNEQFF. Here the CDR3 DNA reads TGTGCCAGCAGCCAGGGACTAGCGGGGCCAGACTACAATGAGCAGTTCTTC.